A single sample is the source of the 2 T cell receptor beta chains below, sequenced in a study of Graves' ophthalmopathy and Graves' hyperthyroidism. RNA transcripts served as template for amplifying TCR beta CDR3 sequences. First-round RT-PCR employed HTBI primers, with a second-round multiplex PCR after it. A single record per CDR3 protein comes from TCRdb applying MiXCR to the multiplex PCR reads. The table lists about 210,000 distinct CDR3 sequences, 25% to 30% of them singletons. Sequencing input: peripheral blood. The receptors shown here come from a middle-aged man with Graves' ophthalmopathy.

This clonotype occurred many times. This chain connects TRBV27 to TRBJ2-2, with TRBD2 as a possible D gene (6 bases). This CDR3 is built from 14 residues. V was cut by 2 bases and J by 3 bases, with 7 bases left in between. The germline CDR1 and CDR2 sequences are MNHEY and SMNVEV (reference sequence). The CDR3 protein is CASSLGGYTGELFF. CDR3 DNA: TGTGCCAGCAGTTTAGGAGGGTACACCGGGGAGCTGTTTTTT.

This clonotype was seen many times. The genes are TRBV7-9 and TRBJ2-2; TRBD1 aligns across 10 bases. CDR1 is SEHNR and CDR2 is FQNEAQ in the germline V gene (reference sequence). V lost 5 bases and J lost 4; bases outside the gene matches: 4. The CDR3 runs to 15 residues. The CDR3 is CASSMRDRGTGELFF. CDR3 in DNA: TGTGCCAGCAGCATGCGGGACAGGGGCACCGGGGAGCTGTTTTTT.